The 2 T cell receptor beta chains reported below all come from one sample, sequenced in a study of CD8+ T cells in alopecia areata. Extracted from the samples, RNA was reverse transcribed into cDNA to serve as the sequencing template. TCRdb's table, derived via immunoSEQ multiplex PCR, lists solely in-frame clones and lacks some. The top ten hold 12% to 15% of the sample, which has about 160,000 clones, approximately 60% seen once. The treatment here: oral pan-JAK inhibitor, 5-10 mg twice daily. Material: CD4+ T cells sorted from blood, obtained at week 24, from a patient treated with tofacitinib. The receptors originated from a human donor with alopecia areata.

This clone came up a few times. The V and J genes are TRBV7-9 and TRBJ2-2; TRBD2 might be the D (5 bases). The V gene lost 7 bases and the J gene lost 5 bases, with 14 bases spanning the gap. CDR3 size: 14 residues. Germline CDR1 SEHNR, CDR2 FQNEAQ (reference sequence). The CDR3 DNA reads TGTGCCAGCAAGCTGTCTTCGGGGACCGGGGAGCTGTTTTTT. This sequence encodes CASKLSSGTGELFF.

This chain uses TRBV10-3 with TRBJ1-1; 7 positions match TRBD1. The CDR3 is made up of 13 amino acids. Germline lookup yields CDR1 ENHRY and CDR2 SYGVKD. V lost 7 bases to trimming and J lost 4 bases; unmatched junction nucleotides: 6. CDR3 protein: CAIKQGLVTEAFF. The CDR3 DNA follows: TGTGCCATCAAACAGGGGCTTGTCACTGAAGCTTTCTTT.